The entry below gives a single T cell receptor (beta chain) sequence along with its context. As yet, its antigen is unknown. These data belong to a study of T-cell memory formation after mild COVID-19. Overall study findings and caveats: Clones contracting over day 15 to 85 were CD4/CD8 balanced, with later expanders leaning CD4+.

Amplification by 5'RACE using constant-segment primers produced TCR alpha and TCR beta cDNA libraries that carried sample barcodes and UMIs. One entry per CDR3 protein results from TCRdb running MiXCR on the 5' RACE reads. Found here are about 400,000 distinct CDR3 sequences, about a sixth of them singletons; the top ten hold 20% to 25%. The sequence was obtained from a man aged 18 to 29 who had mild COVID-19 (a few samples of this study predate the infection). Cell type and time point are not known. Sequenced material: PBMCs or a T cell subset sorted from them (not recorded which).

The CDR3 loop is CASSLEEHYGYTF. In DNA form, the CDR3 reads TGTGCCAGCAGCTTAGAAGAGCACTATGGCTACACCTTC. The chain recombines TRBV7-9 with TRBJ1-2, with D unclear. From germline, CDR1 is SEHNR and CDR2 FQNEAQ (reference sequence). This CDR3 spans 13 amino acids. Trimming shortened V by 1 base and J by 3 bases, and 6 bases separated the two germline ends.